One and the same sample provided the 14 T cell receptor beta chains below, sequenced in a study of technical replicates of blood from a handful of donors. Sequencing was performed with immunoSEQ multiplex PCR; in TCRdb, only in-frame clones are kept and a portion is missing. The sample lists some 74,000 clones; 95% to 97% were seen once. The specimen sequenced was T cells isolated from PBMCs. The origin of the receptors is a human donor in good health.

J is TRBJ2-7 and V is TRBV4-2, with 11 bases matching TRBD1. CDR3 length equals 15 residues. CDR1 is LGHNA and CDR2 is YNFKEQ in the germline V gene. Losses at the gene ends were 4 bases for V and 3 bases for J; bases not matched to a gene: 5. As DNA, the CDR3 is TGTGCCAGCAGCCCGCCCGGGACAGGGGGCTACGAGCAGTACTTC. Translating it yields CASSPPGTGGYEQYF.

The chain employs TRBV5-8 and TRBJ2-1; 7 nucleotides line up with TRBD2. Trimming removed 0 bases from V and 8 bases from J; junction bases left unmatched: 5. CDR1 is SGHTS and CDR2 is YDEGEE in the germline V gene. The CDR3 runs 14 residues. The DNA for the CDR3 is TGTGCCAGCAGCTTGGGCGGGAGTGGCGATGAGCAGTTCTTC. Protein sequence: CASSLGGSGDEQFF. Full variable domain (remainder filled in from reference TRBV5-8 and TRBJ2-1): EAGVTQSPTHLIKTRGQQATLRCSPISGHTSVYWYQQALGLGLQFLLWYDEGEERNRGNFPPRFSGRQFPNYSSELNVNALELEDSALYLCASSLGGSGDEQFFGPGTRLTVL.

The chain joins TRBV9 to TRBJ2-1; 8 nucleotides match TRBD1. This CDR3 is 18 amino acids long. V gave up 0 bases and J gave up 3 bases; unmatched junction bases: 11. Germline values: CDR1 SGDLS, CDR2 YYNGEE. The CDR3 sequence: CASSVAGGAGDGYNEQFF. As DNA, the CDR3 is TGTGCCAGCAGCGTAGCAGGGGGCGCAGGTGATGGCTACAATGAGCAGTTCTTC.

V usage is TRBV9 and J usage is TRBJ2-3; a possible D gene is TRBD2 (6 bases). In germline, CDR1 is SGDLS, CDR2 YYNGEE. Trimming took 4 bases from V and 5 from J, leaving 17 bases between them. The CDR3 has 15 residues. The DNA of the CDR3 is TGTGCCAGCAGCCCTTTGGGGGGAAGTATAGATACGCAGTATTTT. Translated, it gives CASSPLGGSIDTQYF.

The chain has TRBV2 and TRBJ2-5; 7 positions match TRBD1. Germline CDR1 is SNHLY and CDR2 is FYNNEI. V dropped 6 bases and J dropped 5; count of bases not matched to a gene: 9. This CDR3 contains 14 residues. CDR3 amino acids: CASRITGVRETQYF. The DNA of the CDR3 is TGTGCCAGCAGAATCACAGGGGTCCGGGAGACCCAGTACTTC. The entire variable domain, with the rest obtained from reference TRBV2 and TRBJ2-5, is as follows: EPEVTQTPSHQVTQMGQEVILRCVPISNHLYFYWYRQILGQKVEFLVSFYNNEISEKSEIFDDQFSVERPDGSNFTLKIRSTKLEDSAMYFCASRITGVRETQYFGPGTRLLVL.

The V call is TRBV27, the J call TRBJ2-7; weak D call: TRBD1 (6 bases). The CDR3 totals 12 residues. Trimming removed 8 bases at V and 3 bases at J, with 11 bases between. Germline CDR1 MNHEY, CDR2 SMNVEV (reference sequence). The CDR3 nucleotides are TGTGCCAGCGGCAGGGGTGTCTACGAGCAGTACTTC. It is translated as CASGRGVYEQYF.

V and J are TRBV6-5 and TRBJ2-3, with a possible D match to TRBD1 (6 bases). The germline CDR1 and CDR2 sequences are MNHEY and SVGAGI. V dropped 6 bases and J dropped 7 bases, with 14 bases sitting between them. This CDR3 comprises 13 residues. The CDR3 DNA is TGTGCCAGCAGCAGGGGAGTTGGGAATACGCAGTATTTT. It codes for CASSRGVGNTQYF.

V usage is TRBV5-5 and J usage is TRBJ2-7; tentatively, D is TRBD1 (6 bases). The germline V and J ends were trimmed by 4 bases and 0 bases, with 20 bases remaining between them. The CDR3 is 17 residues long. Germline V gives CDR1 SGHKS, CDR2 YYEKEE (reference sequence). The CDR3 sequence: CASSTKTGGAPSYEQYF. The CDR3 DNA is TGTGCCAGCAGCACGAAAACTGGGGGCGCCCCCTCCTACGAGCAGTACTTC.

This clone was detected once. The gene calls are TRBV7-9 and TRBJ1-3; no clear D gene. CDR3 length equals 17 residues. Looked up from germline, CDR1 is SEHNR and CDR2 is FQNEAQ (reference sequence). The V end was cut by 4 bases, the J end by 1 base, with 17 bases between. DNA for the CDR3: TGTGCCAGCAGCTCCGGGGAGTTGGACTTTTCTGGAAACACCATATATTTT. Translated: CASSSGELDFSGNTIYF.

The chain is built from TRBV6-4 and TRBJ2-1; D remains unclear. This CDR3 comprises 15 residues. Deletions cut 2 bases from V and 0 bases from J, with 8 bases between. The germline gives CDR1 MRHNA, CDR2 SNTAGT. For the CDR3, the DNA is TGTGCCAGCAGTGACGAGGCGGACTCCTACAATGAGCAGTTCTTC. Its translation: CASSDEADSYNEQFF.

This chain connects TRBV5-1 to TRBJ1-1; 11 bases are a match to TRBD1. V was pared by 0 bases and J by 6 bases, with 1 base of the junction left unmatched. The CDR3 consists of 14 residues. Looked up from germline, CDR1 is SGHRS and CDR2 is YFSETQ. CDR3 region: CASSLGGQGAEAFF. CDR3 nucleotides: TGCGCCAGCAGCTTGGGGGGACAGGGGGCTGAAGCTTTCTTT. Full variable domain (missing parts from reference TRBV5-1 and TRBJ1-1): KAGVTQTPRYLIKTRGQQVTLSCSPISGHRSVSWYQQTPGQGLQFLFEYFSETQRNKGNFPGRFSGRQFSNSRSEMNVSTLELGDSALYLCASSLGGQGAEAFFGQGTRLTVV.

The rearrangement links TRBV6-5 to TRBJ2-5, with D perhaps matching TRBD1 (6 bases). Germline V gene sequence: CDR1 MNHEY, CDR2 SVGAGI. This CDR3 has 15 amino acids. V was shortened by 0 bases and J by 5 bases, with 13 bases between the two germline ends. The DNA of the CDR3 is TGTGCCAGCAGTTACTCATTTGGGGGCTTGGAGACCCAGTACTTC. Translating it yields CASSYSFGGLETQYF.

V and J are TRBV19 and TRBJ1-2, with 7 bases matching TRBD1. Looked up from germline, CDR1 is LNHDA and CDR2 is SQIVND (reference sequence). This CDR3 has 13 residues. V trimming: 7 bases; J trimming: 2 bases; junction bases outside the gene matches: 4. The CDR3 is CASNGQENYGYTF. The CDR3 DNA is TGTGCCAGTAATGGACAGGAAAACTATGGCTACACCTTC.

This rearrangement joins TRBV11-2 to TRBJ1-2; tentative D call: TRBD1 (5 bases). The germline gives CDR1 SGHAT, CDR2 FQNNGV. V was pared by 7 bases and J by 8 bases, with 14 bases between. This CDR3 region has 12 residues. DNA of the CDR3: TGTGCCAGCACCTCACGGGGGAACGGCTACACCTTC. As protein: CASTSRGNGYTF. Filled out from reference TRBV11-2 and TRBJ1-2, the complete variable domain reads EAGVAQSPRYKIIEKRQSVAFWCNPISGHATLYWYQQILGQGPKLLIQFQNNGVVDDSQLPKDRFSAERLKGVDSTLKIQPAKLEDSAVYLCASTSRGNGYTFGSGTRLTVV.